Detailed here is one T cell receptor beta chain. The data derive from a study of cytomegalovirus exposure and HLA in healthy donors. V gave up 1 base and J gave up 5 bases; unmatched junction bases: 5. In germline, CDR1 is MNHEY, CDR2 SMNVEV (reference sequence). The CDR3 contains 16 residues. PCR primers comprised 60 Vbeta and 13 Jbeta primers. Source study methods: Later reanalysis found 75 million to 100 million unique TCR beta chains, 9 million to 12 million of them shared. Clones were read by immunoSEQ multiplex PCR, and TCRdb kept only the in-frame ones, dropping some. The V and J calls and clone size are taken from that table; D and trimming were inferred from the DNA. The sample yields 150,000 to 200,000 clones, 65% to 85% seen once.

The chain couples TRBV27 to TRBJ2-5; 12 positions match TRBD2. Sequencing was performed on PBMCs. The TCR was taken from a girl aged 10 to 17 in good health and CMV-seropositive. The CDR3 nucleotides read TGTGCCAGCAGTTTATTGTTCCTAGCGGGAGGGGAGACCCAGTACTTC. Protein sequence: CASSLLFLAGGETQYF.